The following is a T cell receptor (beta chain) sequence with its context. The sample is drawn from a study of CD8 T cells in ankylosing spondylitis. CDR1 and CDR2 (germline): SNHLY, FYNNEI. V lost 2 bases to trimming and J lost 6 bases; unmatched junction nucleotides: 8. CDR3 length equals 16 residues. TCRdb processed the 5' RACE reads anew with MiXCR; each CDR3 protein has one entry. The sample consists of some 130,000 distinct CDR3 sequences, 7% to 8% of them appearing once. This chain links TRBV2 with TRBJ2-7; TRBD1 matches 12 bases. This sequence originates from a female donor with ankylosing spondylitis or in good health (not recorded which). Sequences were obtained from blood, either unsorted or a sorted T cell fraction (not recorded which). CDR3 sequence (DNA): TGTGCCAGCAGTGAACTCCCGGGACAGGGGGCCAGCGAGCAGTACTTC. Amino acid sequence: CASSELPGQGASEQYF.